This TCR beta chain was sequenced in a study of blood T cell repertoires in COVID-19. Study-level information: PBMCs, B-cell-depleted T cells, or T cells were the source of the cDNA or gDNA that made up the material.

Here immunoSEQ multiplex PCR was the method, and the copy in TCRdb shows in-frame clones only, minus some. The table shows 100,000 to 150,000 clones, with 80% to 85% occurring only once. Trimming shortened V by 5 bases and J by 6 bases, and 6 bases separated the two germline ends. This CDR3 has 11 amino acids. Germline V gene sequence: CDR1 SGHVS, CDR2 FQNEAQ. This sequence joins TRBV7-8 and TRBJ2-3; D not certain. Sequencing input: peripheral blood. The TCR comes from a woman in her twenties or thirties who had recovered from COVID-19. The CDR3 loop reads CASSIIDTQYF. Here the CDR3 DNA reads TGTGCCAGCAGCATTATCGATACGCAGTATTTT.